The 20 T cell receptor beta chains given below trace back to one sample, sequenced in a study of shared clonotypes between healthy human individuals. Using immunoSEQ multiplex PCR, the repertoire was profiled, and TCRdb retains in-frame clones only, with some absent. The sample has about 660,000 clones; roughly 70% are singletons. The specimen sequenced was memory CD4+ T cells sorted from blood. The subset was: CD45RA-negative fraction. These TCRs come from a young woman in good health.

V usage is TRBV2 and J usage is TRBJ2-1; D is possibly TRBD2 (6 bases). The germline gives CDR1 SNHLY, CDR2 FYNNEI. This CDR3 contains 13 residues. Between the trimmed V and J ends, which lost 8 bases and 0 bases, there was a span of 8 bases. CDR3 in amino acids: CASGLFSYNEQFF. In DNA, the CDR3 is TGTGCCAGCGGACTATTCTCCTACAATGAGCAGTTCTTC. Full variable domain (missing parts from reference TRBV2 and TRBJ2-1): EPEVTQTPSHQVTQMGQEVILRCVPISNHLYFYWYRQILGQKVEFLVSFYNNEISEKSEIFDDQFSVERPDGSNFTLKIRSTKLEDSAMYFCASGLFSYNEQFFGPGTRLTVL.

For this clone: The same CDR3 arises from other DNA sequences in this sample as well. The chain couples TRBV2 to TRBJ2-1; D is ambiguous. Germline V gene sequence: CDR1 SNHLY, CDR2 FYNNEI. CDR3 length equals 11 residues. Trimming shortened V by 5 bases and J by 5 bases, and 4 bases separated the two germline ends. CDR3 region: CASSPHNEQFF. In DNA form, the CDR3 reads TGTGCCAGCAGTCCACACAATGAGCAGTTCTTC.

The chain joins TRBV15 to TRBJ2-6; TRBD2 aligns across 12 bases. CDR1 and CDR2 (germline): LNHNV, YYDKDF (reference sequence). V was pared by 1 base and J by 6 bases, with 7 bases of the junction left unmatched. This CDR3 has 18 residues. DNA of the CDR3: TGTGCCACCAGCAGAGTCCTAGCGGGAGGGCCGGAGGCCAACGTCCTGACTTTC. It codes for CATSRVLAGGPEANVLTF. The variable domain in full, completed from reference TRBV15 and TRBJ2-6, reads DAMVIQNPRYQVTQFGKPVTLSCSQTLNHNVMYWYQQKSSQAPKLLFHYYDKDFNNEADTPDNFQSRRPNTSFCFLDIRSPGLGDTAMYLCATSRVLAGGPEANVLTFGAGSRLTVL.

This clone has more than one count but fewer than ten. J is TRBJ2-7 and V is TRBV29-1, with D possibly called TRBD1 or TRBD2 (7 bases each). CDR3 length: 13 amino acids. Germline-derived CDR1 and CDR2 are SQVTM and ANQGSEA. With 7 bases removed from V and 7 bases from J, the gap between germline ends came to 20 bases. CDR3 loop: CSAQGDREGEQYF. In nucleotides, the CDR3 is TGCAGCGCCCAGGGCGACAGGGAGGGGGAGCAGTACTTC.

The V call is TRBV30, the J call TRBJ2-3, with no clear D. The CDR3 runs 12 residues. Germline V gives CDR1 GTSNPN, CDR2 SVGIG (reference sequence). Trimming cost V 3 bases and J 0 bases, with 4 bases left between them. CDR3 amino acids: CAWSASTDTQYF. CDR3 sequence (DNA): TGTGCCTGGAGCGCGAGCACAGATACGCAGTATTTT.

The J gene is TRBJ2-6, the V gene TRBV18, with D unresolved. Trimming shortened V by 0 bases and J by 4 bases, and 10 bases separated the two germline ends. CDR3 length: 16 amino acids. In germline, CDR1 is KGHSH, CDR2 LQKENI. This chain's CDR3 is CASSPPGRSGANVLTF. The CDR3 region has the DNA TGTGCCAGCTCACCACCGGGAAGGAGCGGGGCCAACGTCCTGACTTTC.

The genes are TRBV7-9 and TRBJ1-1, with 8 bases identical to TRBD1. V was clipped by 4 bases and J by 3 bases; unmatched bases: 1. From germline, CDR1 is SEHNR and CDR2 FQNEAQ (reference sequence). The CDR3 has 13 residues. The CDR3 DNA sequence: TGTGCCAGCAGCTACAGGGGGGACACTGAAGCTTTCTTT. Translating it yields CASSYRGDTEAFF.

The chain is built from TRBV11-2 and TRBJ2-7, with D possibly being TRBD1 or TRBD2 (5 bases each). The CDR3 runs to 13 residues. Trimming took 1 base from V and 3 from J, leaving 7 bases between them. Germline loops: CDR1 SGHAT, CDR2 FQNNGV. The CDR3 here is CASSLAGHYEQYF. Here the CDR3 DNA reads TGTGCCAGCAGCTTAGCGGGGCACTACGAGCAGTACTTC.

A word on this clone: One end of the junction is discordant with germline, which a read error may explain. V and J are TRBV27 and TRBJ2-1; perhaps TRBD2 as D (5 bases). The length of the CDR3 is 13 residues. Germline V gene sequence: CDR1 MNHEY, CDR2 SMNVEV (reference sequence). CDR3 nucleotides: TGTGCCATCAGTGGCGGGCCCAAGGGTGAGCAGTTCTTC. Residues: CAISGGPKGEQFF.

V gene TRBV4-1 combines with J gene TRBJ2-1; D remains unclear. The V gene's germline CDR1 is MGHRA and CDR2 YSYEKL. Trimming removed 4 bases from V and 9 bases from J, with 13 bases in between. This CDR3 is built from 13 residues. The CDR3 protein is CASSPVGPSEQFF. The CDR3 DNA is TGCGCCAGCAGCCCAGTAGGGCCCTCTGAGCAGTTCTTC.

The rearrangement uses TRBV28 and TRBJ1-2, with no clear D. The CDR3 extends over 12 amino acids. Germline V gene lookup returns CDR1 MDHEN and CDR2 SYDVKM. Deletions cut 7 bases from V and 4 bases from J, with 10 bases between. CDR3 sequence: CASTPGIYGYTF. In DNA form, the CDR3 reads TGTGCCAGCACCCCCGGGATCTATGGCTACACCTTC.

V is TRBV2 and J is TRBJ2-1, with 8 bases that match TRBD2. After removal of 8 bases from V and 10 bases from J, the junction contained 10 bases not matched to a gene. This CDR3 is built from 13 residues. Germline V gene data show CDR1 as SNHLY and CDR2 as FYNNEI. The CDR3, as DNA: TGTGCCAGCTCACGCCAAGCGGGAGTGGAGCAGTTCTTC. Translated: CASSRQAGVEQFF.

The V call is TRBV29-1, the J call TRBJ2-5, with 9 bases identical to TRBD1. The J call is in doubt because the DNA end fits TRBJ2-7 better. The CDR3 consists of 14 residues. Germline-derived CDR1 and CDR2 are SQVTM and ANQGSEA. CDR3 amino acids: CSVQGTGKSYEQYF. The CDR3 DNA reads TGCAGCGTCCAAGGGACAGGGAAGTCCTACGAGCAGTACTTC.

V and J are TRBV10-3 and TRBJ1-1; D gene unclear. Trimming stripped 10 bases from V and 2 bases from J, with 26 bases between. The length of the CDR3 is 17 residues. In germline, CDR1 is ENHRY, CDR2 SYGVKD. The CDR3, as DNA: TGTGCCACCCGGAGGGCTTTAGGTACAGACCGAAACACTGAAGCTTTCTTT. Residues: CATRRALGTDRNTEAFF.

This chain uses TRBV6-1 with TRBJ1-5, with TRBD1 matching over 8 bases. From germline, CDR1 is MNHNS and CDR2 SASEGT. The J segment lost 5 bases and the V segment lost 4 bases, leaving 7 bases of the junction unmatched. This CDR3 comprises 15 residues. CDR3 sequence: CASSGETGAHQPQHF. The CDR3 DNA reads TGTGCCAGCAGTGGCGAGACAGGGGCACATCAGCCCCAGCATTTT.

The chain couples TRBV6-6 to TRBJ2-3; a possible D gene is TRBD2 (6 bases). Germline V gives CDR1 MNHNY, CDR2 SVGAGI (reference sequence). This CDR3 spans 14 amino acids. V was trimmed by 8 bases and J by 0 bases, leaving 12 bases between them. The CDR3 nucleotides are TGTGCCAGCTCTCCTGGAGGGAGCACAGATACGCAGTATTTT. Amino acid sequence: CASSPGGSTDTQYF.

This chain connects TRBV23-1 to TRBJ1-1; possibly TRBD1 for D (5 bases). TRBV23-1 qualifies as an ORF whose function is uncertain. Trimming took off 3 bases at V and 0 bases at J, with 14 bases between the two ends. CDR3 length equals 16 residues. CDR3 in amino acids: CASSHSGVRVNTEAFF. The CDR3 DNA reads as TGCGCCAGCAGTCACTCGGGGGTCAGGGTGAACACTGAAGCTTTCTTT.

This chain connects TRBV5-6 to TRBJ2-3; 9 nucleotides align to TRBD2. The CDR3 length is 15 residues. CDR1 and CDR2 from the germline V gene are SGHDT and YYEEEE. Unmatched junction bases numbered 3, after V lost 4 bases and J lost 0 bases. The CDR3 is CASSPAGGSTDTQYF. The CDR3 DNA reads TGTGCCAGCAGCCCAGCGGGGGGAAGCACAGATACGCAGTATTTT.

V and J are TRBV11-2 and TRBJ2-1, with TRBD2 identical over 12 bases. CDR1 and CDR2 (germline): SGHAT, FQNNGV. The CDR3 loop spans 17 amino acids. Trimming cost V 4 bases and J 4 bases; bases outside gene matches: 8. The CDR3 loop reads CASSSPTSGSYYNEQFF. CDR3 in DNA: TGTGCCAGCAGCTCCCCGACTAGCGGGAGCTATTACAATGAGCAGTTCTTC.

Remarks on this clone: The sample contains more than one DNA sequence encoding this CDR3. The chain links TRBV5-1 to TRBJ2-1, with 10 bases fitting TRBD1. Germline-derived CDR1 and CDR2 are SGHRS and YFSETQ. This CDR3 has 15 residues. Trimming removed 4 bases from V and 4 bases from J; junction bases left unmatched: 5. DNA for the CDR3: TGCGCCAGCAGCAAGGACAGGGGGGGATACAATGAGCAGTTCTTC. Encoded protein: CASSKDRGGYNEQFF.